This T cell receptor beta chain was captured in a study of blood T cells in healthy people across ages. Study information: With template switching, about one barcoded beta molecule was captured per two T cells. Study outcomes and limitations: Relative to aged donors, long-lived donors carried more naive CD4+ cells and displayed higher diversity.

Germline values: CDR1 DFQATT, CDR2 SNEGSKA (reference sequence). Trimming shortened V by 4 bases and J by 7 bases, and 19 bases separated the two germline ends. The CDR3 extends over 15 amino acids. The authors ran a second PCR of about 7 to 11 cycles using a sample-barcoded 5' primer and a J-beta primer mix. Sequencing recovered at least 3 million CDR3-containing paired-end reads from each sample. TCRdb re-called the 5' RACE reads with MiXCR, one entry per CDR3 protein. The table shows 2 million or so distinct CDR3 sequences, with around 50% occurring only once. As to this clonotype: Its antigen is unidentified.

This chain connects TRBV20-1 to TRBJ2-2; D gene uncertain. The receptor was isolated from a woman in her 40s in good health. Sequenced: blood. The CDR3 spells CSATFNKDGYGELFF. The CDR3 DNA follows: TGCAGTGCTACCTTCAACAAGGACGGTTACGGGGAGCTGTTTTTT.